This note documents a single TCR beta chain sequence. Here immunoSEQ multiplex PCR was the method, and the copy in TCRdb shows in-frame clones only, minus some. Here the sample spans 85,000 to 95,000 clones, roughly four fifths being singletons. The data were taken from a study of control samples from healthy donors and cancer patients. Specimen: blood. This TCR was sampled from a woman in her sixties or seventies in good health.

The CDR3 loop is CASSATGGNQPQHF. In DNA, the CDR3 is TGTGCCAGCTCAGCGACAGGGGGCAATCAGCCCCAGCATTTT. The chain is built from TRBV18 and TRBJ1-5; 8 nucleotides match TRBD1. V dropped 5 bases and J dropped 2; count of bases not matched to a gene: 2. The CDR3 runs to 14 residues. The V gene's germline CDR1 is KGHSH and CDR2 LQKENI.